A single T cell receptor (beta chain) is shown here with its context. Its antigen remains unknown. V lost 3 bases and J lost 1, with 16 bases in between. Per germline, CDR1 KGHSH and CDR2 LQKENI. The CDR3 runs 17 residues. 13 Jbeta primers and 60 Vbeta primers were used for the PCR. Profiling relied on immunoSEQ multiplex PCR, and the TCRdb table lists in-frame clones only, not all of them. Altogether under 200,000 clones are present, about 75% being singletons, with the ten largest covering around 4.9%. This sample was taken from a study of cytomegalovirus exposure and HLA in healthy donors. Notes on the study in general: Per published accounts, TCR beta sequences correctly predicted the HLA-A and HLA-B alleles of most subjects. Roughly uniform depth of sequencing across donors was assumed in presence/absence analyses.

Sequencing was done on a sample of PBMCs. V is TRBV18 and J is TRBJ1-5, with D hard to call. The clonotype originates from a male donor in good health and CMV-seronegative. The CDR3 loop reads CASSPQDSGRSNQPQHF. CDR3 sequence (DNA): TGTGCCAGCTCACCCCAGGACTCGGGAAGGAGCAATCAGCCCCAGCATTTT.